This is a list of T cell receptor beta chains from one sample in a study of shared clonotypes between healthy human individuals. Sequencing used immunoSEQ multiplex PCR; TCRdb keeps in-frame clones, though not all of them. The profile shows about 2 million clones, over 85% of them singletons. The material sequenced was naive CD4+ T cells sorted from blood. The receptor set was obtained from a man aged 18 to 30 in good health. The CDR3 runs from the conserved cysteine through the conserved F or W. D genes are given only for firm matches. Size is stated for part of the rows, as once, few or many counts, or as a class when the clone is expanded.

-,-,TRBJ1-2,TRBV28,TGTGCCAGCAGCCCGCCCGGAGAGGGCTACACCTTC,CASSPPGEGYTF
-,once,TRBJ2-5,TRBV6-5,TGTGCCAGCAGTTACTATACGGGCGCGGAGACCCAGTACTTC,CASSYYTGAETQYF
TRBD2,-,TRBJ2-7,TRBV6-1,TGTGCCAGCAGTGACCTAGCGGGAGTGTCCTACGAGCAGTACTTC,CASSDLAGVSYEQYF
-,once,TRBJ2-3,TRBV5-1,TGCGCCAGCAGCTTGGCACCCCCCACAACCCGCACAGATACGCAGTATTTT,CASSLAPPTTRTDTQYF
-,-,TRBJ1-1,TRBV28,TGTGCCAGCAGACGAGACACTGAAGCTTTCTTT,CASRRDTEAFF
TRBD1,-,TRBJ2-7,TRBV11-3,TGTGCCAGCAGCTTGGGGACAGGGACATTCTACGAGCAGTACTTC,CASSLGTGTFYEQYF
TRBD2,-,TRBJ2-3,TRBV7-6,TGTGCCAGCAGCTTACTAGCGGGGGGTAGCACAGATACGCAGTATTTT,CASSLLAGGSTDTQYF
-,-,TRBJ1-5,TRBV2,TGTGCCAGCAGTGGGGACCGGGCTCGTCAGCCCCAGCATTTT,CASSGDRARQPQHF
-,-,TRBJ1-1,TRBV7-8,TGTGCCAGCAGCTTACGGGACTATAACACTGAAGCTTTCTTT,CASSLRDYNTEAFF
TRBD1,-,TRBJ2-7,TRBV10-3,TGTGCCATCAGTGAGGTCGGGACAGGGGGCCACGAGCAGTACTTC,CAISEVGTGGHEQYF
-,-,TRBJ2-7,TRBV6-9,TGTGCCAGCAGTTATTCCCCAGAGCAGTACTTC,CASSYSPEQYF
-,-,TRBJ2-1,TRBV6-1,TGTGCCAGCAGCGAACTCAAGGGCTACAATGAGCAGTTCTTC,CASSELKGYNEQFF
-,-,TRBJ1-5,TRBV28,TGTGCCAGCAGTCCCCCATGGCAGCCCCAGCATTTT,CASSPPWQPQHF
-,-,TRBJ2-3,TRBV5-1,TGCGCCAGCAGCTCGGCGGAGGTAGCCGCGACAGATACGCAGTATTTT,CASSSAEVAATDTQYF
-,-,TRBJ1-5,TRBV19,TGTGCCAGTAGTATAGTGGGGCAGGTAGGTCAGCCCCAGCATTTT,CASSIVGQVGQPQHF
-,-,TRBJ2-7,TRBV10-3,TGTGCCATCAGGGCAGGGTACGACGAGCAGTACTTC,CAIRAGYDEQYF
TRBD2,-,TRBJ2-5,TRBV5-1,TGCGCCAGCAGCCCGCGACTAGCGGGGGGGGGAGAGACCCAGTACTTC,CASSPRLAGGGETQYF
-,-,TRBJ1-6,TRBV14,TGTGCCAGCAGAGAACAGGGTGGCAATTCACCCCTCCACTTT,CASREQGGNSPLHF
TRBD1,-,TRBJ1-1,TRBV12-5,TGTGCTAGTGGCTCGGGACAGGGGGCGCTTTTCCCCAAGAACACTGAAGCTTTCTTT,CASGSGQGALFPKNTEAFF
-,once,TRBJ1-2,TRBV6-5,TGTGCCAGCAGAACAATAGGGAACTCTGGGTACACCTTC,CASRTIGNSGYTF
-,-,TRBJ1-1,TRBV5-4,TGTGCCAGCCACCTGGTGGGGGTCGGTGAAGCTTTCTTT,CASHLVGVGEAFF
TRBD2,-,TRBJ2-7,TRBV6-1,TGTGCCAGCAGTGAATGGGCTAGCGGGATTTACGAGCAGTACTTC,CASSEWASGIYEQYF
TRBD1,-,TRBJ2-7,TRBV10-3,TGTGCCATCAGTGAGTCGAAGGGGGCCAGCTACGAGCAGTACTTC,CAISESKGASYEQYF
TRBD2,-,TRBJ2-1,TRBV29-1,TGCAGCGTTGAAGGCGTTAGCGGGAATGCCGATACCTACAATGAGCAGTTCTTC,CSVEGVSGNADTYNEQFF
-,-,TRBJ2-1,TRBV6-1,TGTGCCAGCAGTGATGGTTTCGGAGTTGAGCAGTTCTTC,CASSDGFGVEQFF
TRBD1,-,TRBJ1-1,TRBV19,TGTGCCAGTAGTAGACAGGGAAACACTGAAGCTTTCTTT,CASSRQGNTEAFF
-,once,TRBJ1-2,TRBV7-2,TGTGCCAGCAGCTTCGAAGGGGCGCAGGACTATGGCTACACCTTC,CASSFEGAQDYGYTF
-,-,TRBJ1-5,TRBV7-8,TGTGCCAGCCGGGGGGGTAGCAATCAGCCCCAGCATTTT,CASRGGSNQPQHF
TRBD1,once,TRBJ2-4,TRBV5-4,TGTGCCAGCAGCTTGTCCGCAGGACAGGGGAGGGCCAAAAACATTCAGTACTTC,CASSLSAGQGRAKNIQYF
TRBD2,-,TRBJ2-7,TRBV30,TGTGCCTGGAGTGTAGGACTAGCGGGATCTAAAGAGCAGTACTTC,CAWSVGLAGSKEQYF
-,-,TRBJ2-2,TRBV7-2,TGTGCCAGCAGCCCTTTCAACGGGGAGCTGTTTTTT,CASSPFNGELFF
-,-,TRBJ1-3,TRBV5-5,TGTGCCAGCAGCCCCGCCGGGCGTTCTGGAAACACCATATATTTT,CASSPAGRSGNTIYF
-,-,TRBJ2-7,TRBV30,TGTGCCTGGAGCGGATCCCCTTACGAGCAGTACTTC,CAWSGSPYEQYF
-,-,TRBJ2-6,TRBV6-6,TGTGCCAGCACCCTAGGGGCTGGGGCCAACGTCCTGACTTTC,CASTLGAGANVLTF
-,-,TRBJ2-3,TRBV5-1,TGCGCCAGCAGCTTCCTCGAGGGGACAGATACGCAGTATTTT,CASSFLEGTDTQYF
-,-,TRBJ1-6,TRBV5-1,TGCGCCAGCAGCTCGGGGCTGACAGAAATTAATTCACCCCTCCACTTT,CASSSGLTEINSPLHF
-,-,TRBJ1-5,TRBV6-4,TGTGCCAGCAGCGATTCTGACAGCTATCAGCCCCAGCATTTT,CASSDSDSYQPQHF
TRBD2,-,TRBJ2-7,TRBV6-5,TGTGCCAGCGGGGGGGGAGGGAGGTACGAGCAGTACTTC,CASGGGGRYEQYF
TRBD1,-,TRBJ2-1,TRBV2,TGTGCCAGCAGTCCGGACAGGCCCGATGAGCAGTTCTTC,CASSPDRPDEQFF
-,once,TRBJ2-7,TRBV5-4,TGTGCCAGCAGCTTGGACCAGCTGGTCGAGCAGTACTTC,CASSLDQLVEQYF